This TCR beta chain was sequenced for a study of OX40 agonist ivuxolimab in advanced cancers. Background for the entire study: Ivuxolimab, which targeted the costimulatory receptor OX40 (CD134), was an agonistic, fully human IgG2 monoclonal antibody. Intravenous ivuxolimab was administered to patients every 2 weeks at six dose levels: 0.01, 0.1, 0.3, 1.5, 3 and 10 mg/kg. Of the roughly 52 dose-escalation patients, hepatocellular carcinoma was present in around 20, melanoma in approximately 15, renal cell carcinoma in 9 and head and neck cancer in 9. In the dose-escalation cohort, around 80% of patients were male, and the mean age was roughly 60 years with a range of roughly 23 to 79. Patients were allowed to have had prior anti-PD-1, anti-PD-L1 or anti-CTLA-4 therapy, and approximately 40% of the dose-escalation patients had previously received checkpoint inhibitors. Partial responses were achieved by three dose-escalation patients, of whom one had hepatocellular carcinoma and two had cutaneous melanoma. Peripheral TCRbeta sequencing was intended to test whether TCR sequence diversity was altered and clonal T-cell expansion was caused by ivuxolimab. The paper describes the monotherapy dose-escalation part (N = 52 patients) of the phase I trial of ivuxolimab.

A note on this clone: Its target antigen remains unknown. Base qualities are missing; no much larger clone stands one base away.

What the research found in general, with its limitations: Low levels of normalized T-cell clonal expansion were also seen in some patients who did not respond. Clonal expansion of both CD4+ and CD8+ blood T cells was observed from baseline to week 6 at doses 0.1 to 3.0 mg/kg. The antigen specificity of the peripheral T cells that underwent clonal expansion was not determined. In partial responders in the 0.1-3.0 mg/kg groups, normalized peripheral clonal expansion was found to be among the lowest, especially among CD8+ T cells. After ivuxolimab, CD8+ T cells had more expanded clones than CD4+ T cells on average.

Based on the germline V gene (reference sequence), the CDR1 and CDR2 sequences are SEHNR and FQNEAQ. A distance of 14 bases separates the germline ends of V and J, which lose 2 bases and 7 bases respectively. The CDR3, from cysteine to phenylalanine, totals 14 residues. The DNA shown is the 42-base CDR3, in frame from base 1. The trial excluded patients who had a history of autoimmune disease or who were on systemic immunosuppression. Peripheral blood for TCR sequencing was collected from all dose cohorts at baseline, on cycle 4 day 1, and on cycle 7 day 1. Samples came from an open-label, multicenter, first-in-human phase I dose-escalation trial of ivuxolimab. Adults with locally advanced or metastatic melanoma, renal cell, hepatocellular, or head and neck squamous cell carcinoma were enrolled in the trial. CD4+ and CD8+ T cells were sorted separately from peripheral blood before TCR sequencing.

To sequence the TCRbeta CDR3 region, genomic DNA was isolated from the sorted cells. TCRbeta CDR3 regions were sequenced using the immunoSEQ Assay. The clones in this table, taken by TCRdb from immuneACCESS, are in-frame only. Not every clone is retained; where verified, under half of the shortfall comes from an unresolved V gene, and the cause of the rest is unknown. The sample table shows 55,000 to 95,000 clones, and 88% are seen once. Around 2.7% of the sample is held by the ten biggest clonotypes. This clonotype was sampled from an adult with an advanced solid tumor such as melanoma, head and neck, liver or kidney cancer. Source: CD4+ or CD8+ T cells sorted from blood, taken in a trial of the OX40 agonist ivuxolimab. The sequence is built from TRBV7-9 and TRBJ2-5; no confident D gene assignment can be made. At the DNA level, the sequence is TGTGCCAGCAGCTTAAATGCTAGAGTAGTGACCCAGTACTTC. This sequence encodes CASSLNARVVTQYF.